These 6 T cell receptor beta chains share one sample of origin, sequenced in a study of T-cell memory formation after mild COVID-19. MiXCR, run by TCRdb on the 5' RACE reads, gives a single entry per CDR3 protein. This table holds 350,000 to 500,000 distinct CDR3 sequences, less than 25% found once. Sequenced: PBMCs or a T cell subset sorted from them (not recorded which). These receptors all stem from an adult woman who had mild COVID-19 (a few samples of this study predate the infection). Cell type and time point are not known.

This clonotype has a handful of counts. This sequence joins TRBV7-6 and TRBJ2-3; 13 nucleotides line up with TRBD2. The germline V gene encodes CDR1 SGHVS and CDR2 FNYEAQ. This CDR3 is built from 18 residues. The J segment lost 2 bases and the V segment lost 5 bases, leaving 10 bases of the junction unmatched. In DNA, the CDR3 is TGTGCCAGCAGCCCCACTAGCGGGGGGGTTAAGAACACAGATACGCAGTATTTT. It yields the protein CASSPTSGGVKNTDTQYF.

This clonotype was seen at least ten times. The gene calls are TRBV24-1 and TRBJ2-5; D is undetermined. The germline V and J ends were trimmed by 9 bases and 7 bases, with 11 bases remaining between them. There are 11 residues in the CDR3. Germline CDR1 and CDR2: KGHDR and SFDVKD. Here the CDR3 reads CATQKSGTQYF. CDR3 bases: TGTGCCACCCAGAAAAGTGGGACCCAGTACTTC.

The sample holds a few counts of this clonotype. This sequence joins TRBV6-2 or TRBV6-3 and TRBJ2-3; a weak D match, TRBD1 (5 bases). V lost 7 bases and J lost 6, with 17 bases in between. From germline, CDR1 is MNHEY and CDR2 SVGEGT. The CDR3 is 14 amino acids. CDR3 in amino acids: CASTQGGAIDTQYF. CDR3 coding DNA: TGTGCCAGCACCCAGGGCGGTGCAATCGATACGCAGTATTTT.

The rearrangement uses TRBV7-2 and TRBJ1-2; D unresolved. V lost 5 bases, J lost 3 bases, and 4 bases lay in between. The CDR3 runs 11 residues. CDR1 is SGHTA and CDR2 is FQGNSA in the germline V gene. The CDR3 sequence: CASSGDYGYTF. The CDR3 DNA reads TGTGCCAGCAGCGGGGACTATGGCTACACCTTC.

The rearrangement uses TRBV20-1 and TRBJ2-2; TRBD2 matches 11 bases. Germline V gene lookup returns CDR1 DFQATT and CDR2 SNEGSKA (reference sequence). The CDR3 contains 18 residues. J lost 3 bases, V lost 1 base, and 10 bases had no gene match. The CDR3 coding sequence is TGCAGTGCTAGAGCACCCGAGGGGACTAGCGGTCACACCGGGGAGCTGTTTTTT. Translation: CSARAPEGTSGHTGELFF.

There are a few counts of this clonotype. The chain combines TRBV24-1 with TRBJ2-1; D is unclear. The CDR3 is made up of 13 amino acids. Trimming took off 1 base at V and 4 bases at J, with 4 bases between the two ends. From germline, CDR1 is KGHDR and CDR2 SFDVKD. CDR3 nucleotide sequence: TGTGCCACCAGTGATTTATCTTACAATGAGCAGTTCTTC. Protein product: CATSDLSYNEQFF.